This T cell receptor beta chain was captured in a study of T cell responses to AZD1222 COVID-19 vaccine. Overall study findings and caveats: The donor group comprised mostly white British people and more females; the analysis possibly underestimated clonal diversity. Nearly half of spike-specific TCRs reportedly target variant regions that are unmutated in the B.1.351 and B.1.1.7 variants.

Details on this clone: The target antigen is unknown.

The CDR3 is made up of 15 amino acids. The junction had 8 bases not matched to a gene; V was cut back by 2 bases and J by 8 bases. The germline V gene has CDR1 MNHEY and CDR2 SVGAGI. Clones were read by immunoSEQ multiplex PCR, and TCRdb kept only the in-frame ones, dropping some. The profile shows some 190,000 clones, roughly 90% of them singletons. The receptor comes from an adult who received the AZD1222 COVID-19 vaccine. The V gene is TRBV6-5, the J gene TRBJ1-2, with 10 bases fitting TRBD1. Sequencing was performed on peripheral blood, taken 28 days after the second AZD1222 dose. Here the CDR3 reads CASSYTGTGESGYTF. The CDR3 DNA reads TGTGCCAGCAGTTACACCGGGACAGGGGAGAGCGGCTACACCTTC.